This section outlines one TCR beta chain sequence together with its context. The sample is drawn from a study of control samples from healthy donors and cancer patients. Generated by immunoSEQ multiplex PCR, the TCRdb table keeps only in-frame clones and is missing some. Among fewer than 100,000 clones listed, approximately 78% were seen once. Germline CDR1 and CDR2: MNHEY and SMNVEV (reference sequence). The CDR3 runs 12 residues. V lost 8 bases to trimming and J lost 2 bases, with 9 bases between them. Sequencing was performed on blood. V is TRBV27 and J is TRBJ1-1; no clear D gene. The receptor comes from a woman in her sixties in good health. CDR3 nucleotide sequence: TGTGCCAGCTGGTCCGTCAACACTGAAGCTTTCTTT. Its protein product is CASWSVNTEAFF.